The 15 T cell receptor beta chains in this list originate from one sample, sequenced in a study of T cell responses to AZD1222 COVID-19 vaccine. Measured with immunoSEQ multiplex PCR; TCRdb has only the in-frame clones, and not every one. The data show 73,000 or so clones, with approximately 88% seen just once and less than 20% held by the top ten. This sample comprised peripheral blood, obtained on day 0 of AZD1222 vaccination. These receptors were taken from an adult in good health.

The V call is TRBV7-2, the J call TRBJ2-5, with D maybe TRBD2 (6 bases). Between the trimmed V and J ends, which lost 6 bases and 4 bases, there was a span of 18 bases. The CDR3 is 15 residues long. CDR1 and CDR2 (germline): SGHTA, FQGNSA. The CDR3 DNA reads as TGTGCCAGCAGTCCTCGACTAGGTGGGTCAGAGACCCAGTACTTC. Encoded protein: CASSPRLGGSETQYF.

The CDR3 reads CASSEAHGPGAGYGYTF. CDR3 sequence (DNA): TGTGCCAGCAGTGAAGCTCACGGCCCAGGGGCGGGCTATGGCTACACCTTC. This sequence joins TRBV6-1 and TRBJ1-2; possibly TRBD1 for D (6 bases). Germline V lookup: CDR1 MNHNS, CDR2 SASEGT. The CDR3 extends over 17 amino acids. Trimming stripped 0 bases from V and 4 bases from J, with 18 bases between.

This chain links TRBV4-1 with TRBJ2-1, with no clear D. CDR1 is MGHRA, CDR2 YSYEKL, per germline. The CDR3 has 12 residues. V shed 0 bases and J shed 16 bases, with 13 bases lying between them. In DNA, the CDR3 is TGCGCCAGCAGCCAAGACGAAAGGGCCCAATTCTTC. Its translation: CASSQDERAQFF.

This clone was observed a single time. The chain employs TRBV4-1 and TRBJ1-2; D is uncertain. Germline CDR1 is MGHRA and CDR2 is YSYEKL. V lost 1 base and J lost 3, with 12 bases in between. This CDR3 contains 15 residues. Written as DNA, the CDR3 is TGCGCCAGCAGCCAAGGGGCGGGAAGCCACTATGGCTACACCTTC. Its translation is CASSQGAGSHYGYTF.

The chain has TRBV9 and TRBJ2-1; the D is unclear. This CDR3 is built from 15 residues. Trimming took 4 bases from V and 0 from J, leaving 11 bases between them. Per the germline V gene, CDR1 is SGDLS and CDR2 is YYNGEE. The CDR3: CASSNTPNSYNEQFF. The CDR3 bases are TGTGCCAGCAGCAACACACCCAACTCCTACAATGAGCAGTTCTTC.

Only one count was recorded for this clone. The chain uses TRBV12-3 or TRBV12-4 and TRBJ2-1; maybe TRBD1 (5 bases). Trimming removed 5 bases at V and 3 bases at J, with 8 bases between. This CDR3 is 13 amino acids long. This chain's CDR3 is CASSLRVYNEQFF. DNA of the CDR3: TGTGCCAGCAGTCTCAGGGTCTACAATGAGCAGTTCTTC.

The rearrangement uses TRBV3-1 (or the pseudogene TRBV3-2) and TRBJ2-7, with D uncertain. The germline gives CDR1 LGHDT, CDR2 YNNKEL (reference sequence). The CDR3 is 14 residues long. The ends were cut back, 4 bases at V and 0 bases at J, with 10 bases in the middle. The DNA of the CDR3 is TGTGCCAGCAGCCCCTACAGAACCTCCTACGAGCAGTACTTC. Translating it yields CASSPYRTSYEQYF.

The CDR3 sequence: CASSLSHEQYF. CDR3 nucleotides: TGTGCCAGCAGCCTTTCGCACGAGCAGTACTTC. This chain joins TRBV14 and TRBJ2-7, with D uncertain. CDR3 length: 11 amino acids. The V gene lost 4 bases and the J gene lost 5 bases, with 6 bases spanning the gap. Germline V lookup: CDR1 SGHDN, CDR2 FVKESK.

The V and J genes are TRBV4-2 and TRBJ1-5; possible D gene TRBD1, 5 bases. CDR1 LGHNA and CDR2 YNFKEQ come from the germline V gene. V was clipped by 3 bases and J by 0 bases, with 18 bases between them. The CDR3 is 18 residues long. CDR3 loop: CASSHPGGSGNSNQPQHF. The CDR3 DNA reads TGTGCCAGCAGCCACCCTGGTGGGTCAGGGAATAGCAATCAGCCCCAGCATTTT.

The V gene is TRBV20-1, the J gene TRBJ2-7; D not certain. V was cut by 1 base and J by 4 bases, with 2 bases left in between. The CDR3 runs 10 residues. Germline assignment: CDR1 DFQATT and CDR2 SNEGSKA (reference sequence). CDR3 coding DNA: TGCAGTGCTAGAGGATACGAGCAGTACTTC. Translated, it gives CSARGYEQYF.

V and J are TRBV6-5 and TRBJ1-6; the D is unclear. The V end lost 6 bases, the J end lost 6 bases, and 9 bases lay between the germline ends. The CDR3 is 13 amino acids. The germline CDR1 and CDR2 sequences are MNHEY and SVGAGI. As DNA, the CDR3 is TGTGCCAGCAGCCGTCTATTTAATTCACCCCTCCACTTT. It codes for CASSRLFNSPLHF.

This clone was detected once. The chain employs TRBV9 and TRBJ1-6, with D tentatively TRBD1 (5 bases). CDR1 is SGDLS, CDR2 YYNGEE, per germline. The V and J ends lost 0 bases and 11 bases respectively, with 12 bases between them. This CDR3 spans 14 amino acids. CDR3 protein: CASSVGGGRTPLHF. CDR3 nucleotide sequence: TGTGCCAGCAGCGTAGGCGGGGGTAGGACACCCCTCCACTTT.

The chain couples TRBV5-1 to TRBJ2-2, with 7 bases identical to TRBD1. This CDR3 is built from 14 residues. V gave up 5 bases and J gave up 7 bases; unmatched junction bases: 8. Germline V gives CDR1 SGHRS, CDR2 YFSETQ. Here the CDR3 DNA reads TGCGCCAGCAGGGGGGACAGACGGGACGGGGAGCTGTTTTTT. Translation gives CASRGDRRDGELFF.

The gene calls are TRBV4-1 and TRBJ1-4; no reliable D call. CDR1 is MGHRA, CDR2 YSYEKL, per germline. The V end lost 2 bases, the J end lost 8 bases, and 6 bases lay between the germline ends. The CDR3 has 12 residues. The CDR3 region is CASSQSREKLFF. The CDR3 DNA is TGCGCCAGCAGCCAATCGAGGGAAAAACTGTTTTTT.

This clone was detected once. The chain carries TRBV7-3 and TRBJ2-2; a possible D gene is TRBD2 (5 bases). Germline V gene lookup returns CDR1 SGHTA and CDR2 FQGTGA. The CDR3 is made up of 16 amino acids. V lost 4 bases to trimming and J lost 4 bases, with 16 bases between them. The CDR3 region is CASSSLASRGTGELFF. The CDR3 nucleotides read TGTGCCAGCAGCTCGTTAGCTAGCCGCGGCACCGGGGAGCTGTTTTTT.